Presented here are 14 T cell receptor beta chains from one specimen sequenced in a study of regulatory and conventional T cells in RAG deficiency. Measured with immunoSEQ multiplex PCR; TCRdb has only the in-frame clones, and not every one. This sample yields approximately 35,000 clones, of which around 76% are seen a single time; just under 3.5% belongs to the top ten. Conventional CD4+ T cells were sorted from blood as CD25-low CD127-high cells. In addition, the sample was reused for a study of regulatory T cells. That report adds: Primers: 52 TRBV forward and 13 TRBJ reverse.

The sample taken for sequencing was CD4+ effector T cells sorted from blood. These receptor sequences come from a human donor in good health.

This clone was recorded a few times. The V call is TRBV5-4, the J call TRBJ1-5, with a tentative D call TRBD1 (5 bases). The CDR3 consists of 14 residues. V lost 5 bases and J lost 3, with 12 bases in between. Germline CDR1 and CDR2: SGHNT and YYREEE (reference sequence). CDR3 DNA: TGTGCCAGCAGTCCGTGGGGGGACAATCAGCCCCAGCATTTT. This encodes CASSPWGDNQPQHF.

This chain's CDR3 is CASSHRQSVYGYTF. CDR3 coding DNA: TGTGCCAGCAGCCACCGACAGTCAGTCTATGGCTACACCTTC. The chain is built from TRBV5-4 and TRBJ1-2; D may be TRBD1 (5 bases). Between the trimmed V and J ends, which lost 4 bases and 4 bases, there was a span of 14 bases. This CDR3 comprises 14 residues. The germline gives CDR1 SGHNT, CDR2 YYREEE (reference sequence).

V gene TRBV7-2 combines with J gene TRBJ2-7; D not resolved. Germline V gene lookup returns CDR1 SGHTA and CDR2 FQGNSA. The V gene lost 1 base and the J gene lost 0 bases, with 4 bases spanning the gap. The CDR3 contains 13 residues. The CDR3 DNA sequence: TGTGCCAGCAGCTTAGGGAACTCCTACGAGCAGTACTTC. Translating it yields CASSLGNSYEQYF.

The J gene is TRBJ2-7, the V gene TRBV6-6, with 9 bases aligning to TRBD2. The ends lost 7 bases at V and 7 bases at J; junction bases unmatched: 8. Germline V CDR1 and CDR2: MNHNY, SVGAGI (reference sequence). This CDR3 contains 13 residues. CDR3 amino acids: CASTGTSRGEQYF. Written as DNA, the CDR3 is TGTGCCAGCACCGGGACTAGCCGGGGAGAGCAGTACTTC.

The chain carries TRBV30 and TRBJ1-6; tentative D call: TRBD1 (6 bases). CDR3 length: 15 amino acids. The germline gives CDR1 GTSNPN, CDR2 SVGIG (reference sequence). V lost 2 bases to trimming and J lost 7 bases, with 15 bases between them. This chain's CDR3 is CAWSKNRASNSPLHF. The CDR3 DNA reads TGTGCCTGGAGTAAGAACAGGGCTTCGAATTCACCCCTCCACTTT.

CDR3 in DNA: TGTGCCAGCCTCACTTTAGCGTCAACTAGCACAGATACGCAGTATTTT. Encoded protein: CASLTLASTSTDTQYF. V usage is TRBV7-8 and J usage is TRBJ2-3; D is perhaps TRBD2 (5 bases). CDR1 SGHVS and CDR2 FQNEAQ come from the germline V gene. The CDR3 spans 16 residues. Trimming stripped 8 bases from V and 0 bases from J, with 18 bases between.

The chain recombines TRBV5-4 with TRBJ2-1; D perhaps matches TRBD2 (6 bases). The CDR3 spans 12 residues. The germline CDR1 and CDR2 sequences are SGHNT and YYREEE (reference sequence). The germline V and J ends were trimmed by 7 bases and 5 bases, with 10 bases remaining between them. DNA of the CDR3: TGTGCCAGCGGGGGGAGAAACAATGAGCAGTTCTTC. It codes for CASGGRNNEQFF.

The rearrangement uses TRBV5-1 and TRBJ1-1; D not certain. The germline V gene has CDR1 SGHRS and CDR2 YFSETQ. V dropped 0 bases and J dropped 3 bases, with 6 bases sitting between them. This CDR3 has 13 residues. The CDR3 DNA reads as TGCGCCAGCAGCTTGGGACGGGACACTGAAGCTTTCTTT. It encodes CASSLGRDTEAFF.

The rearrangement uses TRBV5-4 and TRBJ1-1; a possible D gene is TRBD1 (5 bases). Trimming shortened V by 0 bases and J by 4 bases, and 13 bases separated the two germline ends. CDR1 SGHNT and CDR2 YYREEE come from the germline V gene (reference sequence). The CDR3 runs to 15 residues. CDR3 in DNA: TGTGCCAGCAGCTTGGTCGGGGACGGCGGCACTGAAGCTTTCTTT. Translated, it gives CASSLVGDGGTEAFF.

The chain is built from TRBV6-5 and TRBJ2-4, with D unresolved. The length of the CDR3 is 12 residues. The V and J ends lost 4 bases and 12 bases respectively, with 13 bases between them. CDR1 is MNHEY and CDR2 is SVGAGI in the germline V gene. CDR3 bases: TGTGCCAGCAGTTCCCCCCAGAGGAATCAGTACTTC. Amino acids: CASSSPQRNQYF.

This clone was observed a few times. This rearrangement joins TRBV6-5 to TRBJ1-2; D remains ambiguous. Looked up from germline, CDR1 is MNHEY and CDR2 is SVGAGI. The CDR3 is made up of 13 amino acids. The germline V and J ends were trimmed by 4 bases and 8 bases, with 14 bases remaining between them. CDR3 region: CASSLSGYRGYTF. The DNA of the CDR3 is TGTGCCAGCAGTTTATCGGGATACCGGGGCTACACCTTC.

This clone was detected once. This chain joins TRBV7-3 and TRBJ2-2, with 12 nucleotides matching TRBD1. Unmatched junction bases numbered 6, after V lost 3 bases and J lost 7 bases. Per germline, CDR1 SGHTA and CDR2 FQGTGA. The CDR3 has 16 amino acids. CDR3 DNA: TGTGCCAGCAGCTTTGGGGACAGGGGGCGAGGCGGGGAGCTGTTTTTT. This codes for CASSFGDRGRGGELFF.

The chain couples TRBV30 to TRBJ2-7; D could derive from TRBD1 or TRBD2 (5 bases each). With 5 bases removed from V and 0 bases from J, the gap between germline ends came to 11 bases. The CDR3 loop spans 13 amino acids. The germline CDR1 and CDR2 sequences are GTSNPN and SVGIG (reference sequence). The CDR3 bases are TGTGCCTGGGCGAGGGGCCTCTCCTACGAGCAGTACTTC. Translation: CAWARGLSYEQYF.

The chain is built from TRBV20-1 and TRBJ2-1, with TRBD1 as a possible D gene (6 bases). The CDR3 spans 11 residues. V lost 6 bases to trimming and J lost 8 bases, with 11 bases between them. Germline-derived CDR1 and CDR2 are DFQATT and SNEGSKA (reference sequence). CDR3 bases: TGCAGTGCCCACAGGGAATATGAGCAGTTCTTC. It codes for CSAHREYEQFF.